This record concerns one TCR beta chain sequence. The data are from a study of CD8 T cells in Susac syndrome. Random hexamers served to reverse transcribe about 0.45 to 1 ug RNA. In TCRdb, the immunoSEQ multiplex PCR reads were re-called with MiXCR into one record per CDR3 protein. The table shows about 290,000 distinct CDR3 sequences, with 65% to 90% occurring only once. Germline loops: CDR1 SEHNR, CDR2 FQNEAQ (reference sequence). V gave up 4 bases and J gave up 10 bases, with 19 bases separating them. CDR3 length: 15 residues. V usage is TRBV7-9 and J usage is TRBJ1-4; no clear D. This receptor was taken from a human donor with multiple sclerosis. Specimen: CD8+ T cells from PBMCs. The CDR3 DNA sequence: TGTGCCAGCAGCTCTGAGGGCTCCCCACGAGGAAAACTGTTTTTT. Translation: CASSSEGSPRGKLFF.